The entry that follows covers one T cell receptor (beta chain) sequence. Its antigen is still unknown. Sequencing used immunoSEQ multiplex PCR; TCRdb keeps in-frame clones, though not all of them. The sample has tens of thousands of clones; 87% are singletons. This sample stems from a study of PD-L1 blockade in urothelial cancer. Study information: The median T cell count in blood samples was approximately 140,000.

Time point meaning: pretreatment peripheral blood. Findings of the study overall: Tumor-associated TCR clones expanded more in blood at 3 weeks in patients with durable benefit.

This receptor was taken from a woman aged 55-69 years with urothelial cancer. Sequenced material: PBMCs, taken around atezolizumab (anti-PD-L1) treatment.

CDR3 residues: CASSSPGPKNIQYF. CDR3 DNA: TGTGCCAGCAGCTCGCCAGGCCCCAAAAACATTCAGTACTTC. V is TRBV4-2 and J is TRBJ2-4; D not certain. CDR3 length: 14 amino acids. CDR1 and CDR2 (germline): LGHNA, YNFKEQ. The V gene lost 5 bases and the J gene lost 2 bases, with 10 bases spanning the gap.